These 30 T cell receptor beta chains came from one sample sequenced in a study of blood T cell repertoires in COVID-19. Produced via immunoSEQ multiplex PCR; TCRdb's table is partial and in-frame only. The repertoire consists of around 310,000 clones, with over 75% occurring once and the leading ten covering about an eighth. Material for sequencing was peripheral blood. All receptors derive from a woman aged 55-70 years with acute or convalescent COVID-19.

The rearrangement links TRBV10-3 to TRBJ1-5; maybe TRBD1 (5 bases). V lost 5 bases and J lost 4, with 12 bases in between. CDR3 length: 14 amino acids. The V gene's germline CDR1 is ENHRY and CDR2 SYGVKD. The CDR3 spells CAISRSGQNQPQHF. For the CDR3, the DNA is TGTGCCATCAGTCGGTCAGGGCAAAATCAGCCCCAGCATTTT.

The rearrangement links TRBV7-2 to TRBJ2-2; D not resolved. This CDR3 region has 11 residues. Trimming shortened V by 5 bases and J by 5 bases, and 3 bases separated the two germline ends. Germline V gives CDR1 SGHTA, CDR2 FQGNSA. The CDR3 region has the DNA TGTGCCAGCAGCCCGACCGGGGAGCTGTTTTTT. Its translation is CASSPTGELFF.

The genes are TRBV27 and TRBJ1-5, with a weak D call TRBD1 (5 bases). The CDR3 extends over 15 amino acids. The V gene lost 6 bases and the J gene lost 1 base, with 13 bases spanning the gap. The germline V gene has CDR1 MNHEY and CDR2 SMNVEV (reference sequence). The CDR3 protein is CASSQQGLSNQPQHF. In DNA, the CDR3 is TGTGCCAGCAGCCAGCAGGGATTAAGCAATCAGCCCCAGCATTTT.

The V gene is TRBV28, the J gene TRBJ2-5; TRBD2 agrees at 8 bases. Germline CDR1 MDHEN, CDR2 SYDVKM. CDR3 size: 15 residues. Trimming at V came to 6 bases and at J to 4 bases, leaving 10 bases not matched to a gene. In DNA form, the CDR3 reads TGTGCCAGCAGGAGGATAGCGGGGAGGGGAGAGACCCAGTACTTC. Translating it yields CASRRIAGRGETQYF.

This clone was observed a single time. V is TRBV5-6 and J is TRBJ1-6, with 10 bases aligning to TRBD1. V lost 2 bases and J lost 0; bases outside the gene matches: 8. CDR1 and CDR2 from the germline V gene are SGHDT and YYEEEE. This CDR3 region has 19 residues. CDR3 region: CASSFGTGASSSYNSPLHF. CDR3 sequence (DNA): TGTGCCAGCAGCTTCGGGACAGGGGCCTCGAGCTCCTATAATTCACCCCTCCACTTT.

The sample holds one count of this clone. This sequence joins TRBV5-4 and TRBJ1-1; D not resolved. Germline V gene data show CDR1 as SGHNT and CDR2 as YYREEE (reference sequence). The CDR3 loop spans 13 amino acids. With 1 base removed from V and 1 base from J, the gap between germline ends came to 5 bases. CDR3 sequence (DNA): TGTGCCAGCAGCTTGCCATGGAACACTGAAGCTTTCTTT. This encodes CASSLPWNTEAFF.

The chain carries TRBV28 and TRBJ1-2; D ambiguous. The CDR3 contains 12 residues. Germline values: CDR1 MDHEN, CDR2 SYDVKM. The V gene lost 4 bases and the J gene lost 7 bases, with 10 bases spanning the gap. CDR3 region: CASSSTERGYTF. In DNA, the CDR3 is TGTGCCAGCAGTTCCACGGAGCGTGGCTACACCTTC.

Only one count was recorded for this clone. The gene calls are TRBV28 and TRBJ2-7; 9 nucleotides align to TRBD1. V dropped 6 bases and J dropped 0; count of bases not matched to a gene: 3. CDR1 and CDR2 from the germline V gene are MDHEN and SYDVKM. The CDR3 sequence is 14 residues long. Here the CDR3 DNA reads TGTGCCAGCAGGGGACAGGGCTCCTCCTACGAGCAGTACTTC. Residues: CASRGQGSSYEQYF. The complete variable domain, with remaining parts taken from reference TRBV28 and TRBJ2-7, reads DVKVTQSSRYLVKRTGEKVFLECVQDMDHENMFWYRQDPGLGLRLIYFSYDVKMKEKGDIPEGYSVSREKKERFSLILESASTNQTSMYLCASRGQGSSYEQYFGPGTRLTVT.

This chain uses TRBV24-1 with TRBJ2-2; D might be TRBD1 (6 bases). V dropped 3 bases and J dropped 4 bases, with 8 bases sitting between them. This CDR3 has 14 residues. CDR1 and CDR2 from the germline V gene are KGHDR and SFDVKD. This CDR3 is CATSDTGLTGELFF. The CDR3 nucleotides read TGTGCCACCAGTGATACAGGGCTCACCGGGGAGCTGTTTTTT.

J is TRBJ2-7 and V is TRBV7-3; 12 bases agree with TRBD2. After removal of 5 bases from V and 3 bases from J, the junction contained 20 bases not matched to a gene. The germline gives CDR1 SGHTA, CDR2 FQGTGA. The CDR3 extends over 20 amino acids. The CDR3 DNA reads as TGTGCCAGCAGCCCTCATTCTAGCGGGGGGGATAGAACTTATAACTACGAGCAGTACTTC. This translates into CASSPHSSGGDRTYNYEQYF.

V gene TRBV5-4 combines with J gene TRBJ2-5; a weak D match, TRBD2 (7 bases). Trimming cost V 4 bases and J 5 bases, with 18 bases left between them. The CDR3 extends over 15 amino acids. Germline CDR1 and CDR2: SGHNT and YYREEE (reference sequence). As DNA, the CDR3 is TGTGCCAGCAGCCCGACCTCGGGGGGCGGGGAGACCCAGTACTTC. Translated: CASSPTSGGGETQYF.

V is TRBV29-1 and J is TRBJ1-5; TRBD1 aligns across 11 bases. CDR3 length: 14 amino acids. With V trimmed by 4 bases and J by 4 bases, 3 bases remained unmatched. Germline V lookup: CDR1 SQVTM, CDR2 ANQGSEA. CDR3 DNA: TGCAGCGTTGCCGGGACAGGGGGGAATCAGCCCCAGCATTTT. It encodes CSVAGTGGNQPQHF.

This sequence joins TRBV24-1 and TRBJ2-5; TRBD2 aligns across 12 bases. This CDR3 region has 16 residues. Germline CDR1 KGHDR, CDR2 SFDVKD. Unmatched junction bases numbered 5, after V lost 3 bases and J lost 4 bases. The CDR3 DNA follows: TGTGCCACCAGTGATGGACTAGCGGGGCCCGGAGAGACCCAGTACTTC. It yields the protein CATSDGLAGPGETQYF.

The rearrangement uses TRBV21-1 and TRBJ1-5. TRBV21-1 is described as a pseudogene. This CDR3 has 13 residues. The CDR3 sequence: CASSPLGNQPQHF. In DNA, the CDR3 is TGTGCCAGTAGTCCGTTAGGCAATCAGCCCCAGCATTTT.

This clone was detected only once. The V call is TRBV6-2 or TRBV6-3, the J call TRBJ2-2, with 10 bases matching TRBD2. Germline loops: CDR1 MNHEY, CDR2 SVGEGT. The CDR3 is 17 amino acids. Trimming cost V 5 bases and J 2 bases; bases outside gene matches: 8. The CDR3 region is CASSPRGLAANTGELFF. CDR3 nucleotides: TGTGCCAGCAGTCCCCGAGGACTAGCGGCTAACACCGGGGAGCTGTTTTTT.

The V call is TRBV2, the J call TRBJ2-4; 8 positions match TRBD2. This CDR3 region has 16 residues. V was pared by 11 bases and J by 0 bases, with 12 bases of the junction left unmatched. Germline assignment: CDR1 SNHLY and CDR2 FYNNEI. The CDR3, as DNA: TGTGCCGGGTGGCGGGGGGTAGGAGAAGCCAAAAACATTCAGTACTTC. This gives the protein CAGWRGVGEAKNIQYF.

The V gene is TRBV19, the J gene TRBJ1-2, with 9 bases identical to TRBD1. Per germline, CDR1 LNHDA and CDR2 SQIVND (reference sequence). V trimming: 7 bases; J trimming: 1 base; junction bases outside the gene matches: 19. The CDR3 runs to 19 residues. The CDR3 DNA is TGTGCCAGTACCACCTTCTTTCCGGGACAGGGACGGATTAACTATGGCTACACCTTC. Its translation: CASTTFFPGQGRINYGYTF.

This clone has just one count. The chain uses TRBV27 and TRBJ1-6, with 10 bases aligning to TRBD1. Germline CDR1 MNHEY, CDR2 SMNVEV (reference sequence). The CDR3 is made up of 18 amino acids. With 3 bases clipped from V and 1 base from J, the junction kept 6 bases outside the gene matches. CDR3: CASSLHRTGGSYNSPLHF. CDR3 DNA sequence: TGTGCCAGCAGTTTGCACAGGACAGGGGGATCCTATAATTCACCCCTCCACTTT.

This clone occurred once. The chain carries TRBV4-1 and TRBJ2-2; 16 bases align to TRBD2. The CDR3 loop spans 18 amino acids. Germline-derived CDR1 and CDR2 are MGHRA and YSYEKL. After removal of 0 bases from V and 4 bases from J, the junction contained 2 bases not matched to a gene. CDR3 loop: CASSQEGLAGGITGELFF. CDR3 sequence (DNA): TGCGCCAGCAGCCAAGAGGGACTAGCGGGGGGGATCACCGGGGAGCTGTTTTTT.

The gene calls are TRBV19 and TRBJ1-4; D is possibly TRBD1 (5 bases). The length of the CDR3 is 15 residues. The V gene lost 5 bases and the J gene lost 5 bases, with 15 bases spanning the gap. Germline values: CDR1 LNHDA, CDR2 SQIVND (reference sequence). The CDR3 region has the DNA TGTGCCAGTAGTTTGTTCAGGGCCGAGAATGAAAAACTGTTTTTT. Protein sequence: CASSLFRAENEKLFF.

The J gene is TRBJ1-1, the V gene TRBV5-1; 8 nucleotides match TRBD1. From germline, CDR1 is SGHRS and CDR2 YFSETQ. The CDR3 runs 13 residues. Trimming at V came to 3 bases and at J to 6 bases, leaving 4 bases not matched to a gene. The CDR3 coding sequence is TGCGCCAGCAGCTCGCAGGGGGCCGCTGAAGCTTTCTTT. Protein sequence: CASSSQGAAEAFF.

The chain recombines TRBV19 with TRBJ2-1, with TRBD2 identical over 7 bases. The germline CDR1 and CDR2 sequences are LNHDA and SQIVND (reference sequence). This CDR3 contains 14 residues. V shed 8 bases, J shed 4 bases, and the junction held 8 bases outside the gene matches. The DNA for the CDR3 is TGTGCCAGTGGGTCCCGGGGGGTATACAATGAGCAGTTCTTC. Protein sequence: CASGSRGVYNEQFF.

The chain uses TRBV30 and TRBJ1-2; D uncertain. The length of the CDR3 is 14 residues. Germline lookup yields CDR1 GTSNPN and CDR2 SVGIG (reference sequence). The ends were cut back, 0 bases at V and 4 bases at J, with 12 bases in the middle. The CDR3 nucleotides are TGTGCCTGGAGTGTAGGTAGCCAGTTCTATGGCTACACCTTC. This sequence encodes CAWSVGSQFYGYTF.

The gene calls are TRBV6-4 and TRBJ2-7; no definite D call. The V gene's germline CDR1 is MRHNA and CDR2 SNTAGT. The CDR3 spans 13 residues. V shed 4 bases and J shed 3 bases, with 10 bases lying between them. The CDR3 nucleotides are TGTGCCAGCAGTGGTTCCCCCGGCTACGAGCAGTACTTC. This gives the protein CASSGSPGYEQYF.

The J gene is TRBJ1-1, the V gene TRBV7-9; possibly TRBD1 for D (5 bases). Germline-derived CDR1 and CDR2 are SEHNR and FQNEAQ (reference sequence). V gave up 5 bases and J gave up 3 bases, with 10 bases separating them. The CDR3 consists of 13 residues. This chain's CDR3 is CASSMVGDTEAFF. The CDR3 region has the DNA TGTGCCAGCAGCATGGTAGGGGACACTGAAGCTTTCTTT.

The chain is built from TRBV28 and TRBJ2-6; possibly TRBD1 for D (6 bases). Germline V gene lookup returns CDR1 MDHEN and CDR2 SYDVKM. The CDR3 has 18 amino acids. The ends were cut back, 3 bases at V and 2 bases at J, with 17 bases in the middle. DNA of the CDR3: TGTGCCAGCAGTTTCCCCCCCTGGACAGATACTGGGGCCAACGTCCTGACTTTC. It yields the protein CASSFPPWTDTGANVLTF.

The chain combines TRBV7-8 with TRBJ1-1, with D uncertain. Per germline, CDR1 SGHVS and CDR2 FQNEAQ. The CDR3 runs to 14 residues. The V end lost 1 base, the J end lost 3 bases, and 9 bases lay between the germline ends. CDR3 nucleotides: TGTGCCAGCAGCTTAGGCGGGATGGACACTGAAGCTTTCTTT. This encodes CASSLGGMDTEAFF.

This chain connects TRBV7-3 to TRBJ2-7; D not resolved. Trimming removed 5 bases at V and 6 bases at J, with 20 bases between. Looked up from germline, CDR1 is SGHTA and CDR2 is FQGTGA. This CDR3 comprises 15 residues. The CDR3 protein is CASSVGPPSSFEQYF. The CDR3 DNA reads TGTGCCAGCAGCGTCGGTCCCCCATCCTCTTTCGAGCAGTACTTC.

This clone was found a few times. This chain links TRBV30 with TRBJ2-1; 9 bases are a match to TRBD2. This CDR3 is built from 15 residues. Looked up from germline, CDR1 is GTSNPN and CDR2 is SVGIG (reference sequence). With V trimmed by 0 bases and J by 8 bases, 8 bases remained unmatched. The CDR3 loop is CAWSVRAGGLDEQFF. The CDR3 nucleotides are TGTGCCTGGAGTGTACGAGCGGGAGGTCTTGATGAGCAGTTCTTC.

This sequence joins TRBV15 and TRBJ2-3, with a possible D match to TRBD1 (6 bases). Germline loops: CDR1 LNHNV, CDR2 YYDKDF (reference sequence). V lost 1 base to trimming and J lost 6 bases, with 23 bases between them. The CDR3 extends over 18 amino acids. For the CDR3, the DNA is TGTGCCACCAGCAGAGCTACTATCACAGGGAGCCCTATCGATACGCAGTATTTT. Amino acid sequence: CATSRATITGSPIDTQYF.